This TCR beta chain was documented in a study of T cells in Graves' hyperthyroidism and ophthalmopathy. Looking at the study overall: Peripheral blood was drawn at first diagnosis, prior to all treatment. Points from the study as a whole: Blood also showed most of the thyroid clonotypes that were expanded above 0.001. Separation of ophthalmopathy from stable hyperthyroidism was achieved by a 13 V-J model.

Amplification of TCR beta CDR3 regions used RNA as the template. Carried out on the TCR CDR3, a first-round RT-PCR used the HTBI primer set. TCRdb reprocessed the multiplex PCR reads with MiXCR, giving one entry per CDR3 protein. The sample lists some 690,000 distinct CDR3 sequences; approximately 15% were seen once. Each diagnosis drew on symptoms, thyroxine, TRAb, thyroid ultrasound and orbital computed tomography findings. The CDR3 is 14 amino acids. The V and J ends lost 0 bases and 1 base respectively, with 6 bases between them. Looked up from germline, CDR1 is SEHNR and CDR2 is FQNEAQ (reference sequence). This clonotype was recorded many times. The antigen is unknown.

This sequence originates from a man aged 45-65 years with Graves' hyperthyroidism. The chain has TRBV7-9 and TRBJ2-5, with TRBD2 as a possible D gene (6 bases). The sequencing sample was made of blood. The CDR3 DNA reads TGTGCCAGCAGCTTAGCTAGCGGCCAAGAGACCCAGTACTTC. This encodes CASSLASGQETQYF.